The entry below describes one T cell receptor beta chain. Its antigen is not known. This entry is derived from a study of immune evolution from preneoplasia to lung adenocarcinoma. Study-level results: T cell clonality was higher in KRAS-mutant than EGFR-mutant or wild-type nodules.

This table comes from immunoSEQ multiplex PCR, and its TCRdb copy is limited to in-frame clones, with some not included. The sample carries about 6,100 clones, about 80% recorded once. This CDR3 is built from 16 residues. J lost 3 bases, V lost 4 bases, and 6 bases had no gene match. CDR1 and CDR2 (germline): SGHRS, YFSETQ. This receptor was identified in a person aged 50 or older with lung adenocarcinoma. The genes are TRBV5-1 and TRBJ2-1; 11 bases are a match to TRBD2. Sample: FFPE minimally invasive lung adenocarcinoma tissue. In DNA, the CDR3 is TGCGCCAGCAGCCCTGGGACTAGCGGTTTCTACAATGAGCAGTTCTTC. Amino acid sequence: CASSPGTSGFYNEQFF.